This T cell receptor beta chain is drawn from a study of radiation and T cells in renal cell carcinoma. Study details: Nephrectomy followed 15 Gy stereotactic body radiation by 4 weeks. Notes on the study in general: In blood, top tumor clones expanded by 2 weeks, shrinking by 4. Without pretreatment biopsies, baseline tumor clonotype presence was undetermined.

Germline CDR1 reads SGHRS; CDR2 reads YFSETQ. The germline V and J ends were trimmed by 2 bases and 4 bases, with 15 bases remaining between them. The CDR3 loop spans 16 amino acids. As regards this clone: Its antigen is not known.

Time point defined: blood 2 weeks post-SBRT. Treatment noted: 15 Gy SBRT to primary tumor, nephrectomy 4 weeks later. Clear cell pathology was present in this patient's renal cell carcinoma. The table came from immunoSEQ multiplex PCR; TCRdb's copy has only in-frame clones and leaves some out. The sample lists 70,000 to 80,000 clones; approximately 86% were seen once. This receptor was obtained from a woman between 45 and 60 years old with renal cell carcinoma. The rearrangement links TRBV5-1 to TRBJ1-4; TRBD1 might be the D (5 bases). The specimen comprised blood, sampled from a patient whose treatment included radiotherapy and nephrectomy. CDR3 DNA sequence: TGCGCCAGCAGCTTCCCCGGGGGAGGGGATAATGAAAAACTGTTTTTT. Amino acids: CASSFPGGGDNEKLFF.